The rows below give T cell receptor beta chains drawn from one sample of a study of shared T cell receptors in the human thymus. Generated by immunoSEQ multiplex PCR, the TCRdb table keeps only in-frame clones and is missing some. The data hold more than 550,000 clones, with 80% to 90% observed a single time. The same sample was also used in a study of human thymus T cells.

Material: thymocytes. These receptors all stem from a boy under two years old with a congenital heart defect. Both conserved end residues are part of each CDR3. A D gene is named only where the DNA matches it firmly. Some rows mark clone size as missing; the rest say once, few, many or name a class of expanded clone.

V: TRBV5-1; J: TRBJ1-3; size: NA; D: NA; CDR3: CASKLEGPTGNTIYF; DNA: TGCGCCAGCAAGTTGGAGGGGCCGACTGGAAACACCATATATTTT
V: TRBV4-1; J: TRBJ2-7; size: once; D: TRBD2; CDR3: CASSQGSRTAGDEQYF; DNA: TGCGCCAGCAGCCAAGGTAGCAGGACGGCGGGGGACGAGCAGTACTTC
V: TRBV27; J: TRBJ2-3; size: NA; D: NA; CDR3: CASSSTLQGHFPDTQYF; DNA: TGTGCCAGCAGTTCCACACTACAGGGCCACTTCCCAGATACGCAGTATTTT
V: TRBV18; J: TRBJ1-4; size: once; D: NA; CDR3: CASSHKNRADGAEKLFF; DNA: TGTGCCAGCTCTCACAAGAACCGGGCAGATGGGGCTGAAAAACTGTTTTTT
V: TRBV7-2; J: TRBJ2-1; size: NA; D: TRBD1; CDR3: CASSLAHRTGPNEQFF; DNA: TGTGCCAGCAGCTTAGCCCACCGGACAGGTCCGAATGAGCAGTTCTTC
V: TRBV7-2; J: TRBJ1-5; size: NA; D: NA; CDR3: CASSYPHRDNQPQHF; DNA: TGTGCCAGCAGCTACCCACACAGGGACAATCAGCCCCAGCATTTT
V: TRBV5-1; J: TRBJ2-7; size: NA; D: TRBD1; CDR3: CASSLWDRGNEQYF; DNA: TGCGCCAGCAGCTTGTGGGACAGGGGCAACGAGCAGTACTTC
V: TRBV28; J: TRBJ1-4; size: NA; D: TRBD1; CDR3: CASAPRGRGEKLFF; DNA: TGTGCCAGCGCCCCCAGGGGGCGAGGTGAAAAACTGTTTTTT
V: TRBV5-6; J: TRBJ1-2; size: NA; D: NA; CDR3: CASSWGGESHGYTF; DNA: TGTGCCAGCAGCTGGGGAGGGGAATCACATGGCTACACCTTC
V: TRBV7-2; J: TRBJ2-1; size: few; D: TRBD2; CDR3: CASRICGGPEYNEQFF; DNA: TGTGCCAGCAGAATTTGCGGGGGGCCGGAGTACAATGAGCAGTTCTTC
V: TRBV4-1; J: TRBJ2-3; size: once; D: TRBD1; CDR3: CASSPRTGGADTQYF; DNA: TGCGCCAGCAGTCCCCGGACAGGGGGAGCAGATACGCAGTATTTT
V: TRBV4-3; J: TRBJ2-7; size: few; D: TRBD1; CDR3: CASSLGQGRYEQYF; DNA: TGCGCCAGCAGCCTCGGACAGGGGAGGTACGAGCAGTACTTC
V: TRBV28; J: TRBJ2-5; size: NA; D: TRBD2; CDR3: CASSLPSEVAGKETQYF; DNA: TGTGCCAGCAGTTTACCCTCGGAGGTAGCGGGGAAAGAGACCCAGTACTTC
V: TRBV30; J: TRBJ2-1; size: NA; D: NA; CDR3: CAWSGLAPSSYNEQFF; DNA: TGTGCCTGGAGTGGTCTAGCCCCTTCTTCCTACAATGAGCAGTTCTTC
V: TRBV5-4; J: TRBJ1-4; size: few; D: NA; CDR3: CASSSSGNATGKLFF; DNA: TGTGCCAGCAGCTCTTCAGGGAACGCAACCGGAAAACTGTTTTTT
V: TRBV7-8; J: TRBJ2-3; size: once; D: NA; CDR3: CASNNPWGHSTDTQYF; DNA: TGTGCCAGCAACAACCCCTGGGGGCATAGCACAGATACGCAGTATTTT
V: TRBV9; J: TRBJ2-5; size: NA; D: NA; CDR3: CASSPSPVETQYF; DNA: TGTGCCAGCAGCCCGAGTCCGGTAGAGACCCAGTACTTC
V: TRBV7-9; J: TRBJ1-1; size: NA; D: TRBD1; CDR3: CASASTGNNTEAFF; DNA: TGTGCCAGCGCCTCGACAGGGAACAACACTGAAGCTTTCTTT
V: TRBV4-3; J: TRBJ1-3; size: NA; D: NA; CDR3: CASSHRINRVAGNTIYF; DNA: TGCGCCAGCAGCCACCGAATCAACAGGGTAGCGGGAAACACCATATATTTT
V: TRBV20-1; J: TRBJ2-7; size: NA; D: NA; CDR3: CSASNEQYF; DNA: TGCAGTGCGAGTAACGAGCAGTACTTC
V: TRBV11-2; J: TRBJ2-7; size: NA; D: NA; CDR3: CASSPRTEGYEQYF; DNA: TGTGCCAGCAGCCCCCGGACAGAGGGCTACGAGCAGTACTTC
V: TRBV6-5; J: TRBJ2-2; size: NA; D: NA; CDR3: CASTWTANTGELFF; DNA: TGTGCCAGCACCTGGACAGCTAACACCGGGGAGCTGTTTTTT
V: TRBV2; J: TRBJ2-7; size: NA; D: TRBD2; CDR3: CASSLAGALHEQYF; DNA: TGTGCCAGCAGCCTAGCGGGAGCCCTCCACGAGCAGTACTTC
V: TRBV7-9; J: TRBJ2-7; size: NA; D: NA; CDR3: CASSPRSAESSYEQYF; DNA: TGTGCCAGCAGCCCCAGGTCAGCGGAAAGCTCCTACGAGCAGTACTTC
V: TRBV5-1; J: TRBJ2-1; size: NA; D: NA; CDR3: CASSHGTPTYNEQFF; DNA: TGCGCCAGCAGCCACGGGACTCCCACCTACAATGAGCAGTTCTTC
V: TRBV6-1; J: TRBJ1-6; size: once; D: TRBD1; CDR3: CASSDRGTGHNSPLHF; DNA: TGTGCCAGCAGTGATCGGGGGACAGGGCATAATTCACCCCTCCACTTT
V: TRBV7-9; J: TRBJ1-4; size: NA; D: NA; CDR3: CASSLDGTPRLELFF; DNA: TGTGCCAGCAGCTTAGATGGGACACCCCGCTTGGAACTGTTTTTT
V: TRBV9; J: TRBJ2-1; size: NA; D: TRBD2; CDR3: CASSGTWASGGAGCNEQFF; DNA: TGTGCCAGCAGCGGAACGTGGGCTAGCGGGGGGGCAGGTTGCAATGAGCAGTTCTTC
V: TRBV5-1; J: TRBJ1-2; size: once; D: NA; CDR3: CASSNTWSAGYTF; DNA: TGCGCCAGCAGTAATACATGGTCTGCTGGCTACACCTTC
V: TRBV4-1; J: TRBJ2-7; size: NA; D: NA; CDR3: CASSQEPVWEGPRDYEQYF; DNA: TGCGCCAGCAGCCAAGAACCAGTGTGGGAAGGGCCCCGGGACTACGAGCAGTACTTC
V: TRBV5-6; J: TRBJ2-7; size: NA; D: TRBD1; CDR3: CASSVLTGGEQYF; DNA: TGTGCCAGCAGCGTACTAACAGGGGGCGAGCAGTACTTC
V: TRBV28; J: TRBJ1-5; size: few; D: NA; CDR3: CASVRGNQPQHF; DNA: TGTGCCAGCGTGAGGGGGAATCAGCCCCAGCATTTT
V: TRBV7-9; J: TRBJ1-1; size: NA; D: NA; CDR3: CASSFPVAGLTEAFF; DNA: TGTGCCAGCAGCTTTCCGGTAGCGGGCCTCACTGAAGCTTTCTTT
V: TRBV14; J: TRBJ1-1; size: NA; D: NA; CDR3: CASSQARRTEAFF; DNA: TGTGCCAGCAGCCAAGCCAGGAGGACTGAAGCTTTCTTT
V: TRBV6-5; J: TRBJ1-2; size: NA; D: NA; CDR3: CASSYLTETNYGYTF; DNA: TGTGCCAGCAGTTACCTGACAGAGACTAACTATGGCTACACCTTC
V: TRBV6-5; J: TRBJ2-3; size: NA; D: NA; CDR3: CASSYSRENPDTQYF; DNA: TGTGCCAGCAGTTACTCCCGGGAGAACCCAGATACGCAGTATTTT
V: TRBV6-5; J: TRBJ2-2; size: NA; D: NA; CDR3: CASSYSGDTGELFF; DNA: TGTGCCAGCAGTTACTCAGGGGATACCGGGGAGCTGTTTTTT
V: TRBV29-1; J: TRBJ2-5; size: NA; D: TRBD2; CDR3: CSVEDRRQPNSGVLETQYF; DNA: TGCAGCGTTGAAGATCGAAGGCAGCCTAATAGCGGGGTCTTGGAGACCCAGTACTTC
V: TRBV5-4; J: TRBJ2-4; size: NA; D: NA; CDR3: CASSLGGLSGSAKNIQYF; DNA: TGTGCCAGCAGCTTGGGGGGGCTCTCAGGGAGTGCCAAAAACATTCAGTACTTC
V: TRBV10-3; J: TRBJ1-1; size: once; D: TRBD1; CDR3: CAISEFRSGGPTEAFF; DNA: TGTGCCATCAGTGAGTTTAGGTCAGGGGGGCCCACTGAAGCTTTCTTT
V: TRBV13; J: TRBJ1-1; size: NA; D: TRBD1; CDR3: CASSFVWGGRGRRNTEAFF; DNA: TGTGCCAGCAGCTTTGTCTGGGGAGGTAGGGGGCGAAGGAACACTGAAGCTTTCTTT
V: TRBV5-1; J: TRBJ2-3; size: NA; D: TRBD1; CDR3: CASSLARTGTNSTDTQYF; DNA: TGCGCCAGCAGCTTGGCACGGACAGGAACAAATAGCACAGATACGCAGTATTTT
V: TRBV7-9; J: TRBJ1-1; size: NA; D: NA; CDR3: CASEGVGNTEAFF; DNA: TGTGCCAGCGAAGGAGTGGGGAACACTGAAGCTTTCTTT
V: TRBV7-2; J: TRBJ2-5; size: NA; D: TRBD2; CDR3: CASSLERGADQETQYF; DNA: TGTGCCAGCAGCTTGGAGCGGGGGGCGGACCAAGAGACCCAGTACTTC
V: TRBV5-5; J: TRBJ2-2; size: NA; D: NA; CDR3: CASSLGISPDTGELFF; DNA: TGTGCCAGCAGCTTGGGAATTAGCCCGGACACCGGGGAGCTGTTTTTT
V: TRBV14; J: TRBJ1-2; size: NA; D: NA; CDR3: CASSQERVSSLREGYTF; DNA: TGTGCCAGCAGCCAAGAACGGGTGTCTTCCCTTCGTGAAGGCTACACCTTC
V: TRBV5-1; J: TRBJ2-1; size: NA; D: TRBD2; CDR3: CASSLAGLAPHNEQFF; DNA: TGCGCCAGCAGCTTGGCCGGACTAGCGCCACACAATGAGCAGTTCTTC
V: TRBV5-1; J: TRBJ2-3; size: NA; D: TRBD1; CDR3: CASSRGQDPTDTQYF; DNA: TGCGCCAGCAGCCGGGGACAGGACCCCACAGATACGCAGTATTTT
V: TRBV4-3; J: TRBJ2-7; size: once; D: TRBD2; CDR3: CASSQGVGLAAPYEQYF; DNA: TGCGCCAGCAGCCAAGGGGTAGGGCTAGCGGCCCCCTACGAGCAGTACTTC